Each of the 23 T cell receptor beta chains below was sequenced from the same sample in a study of shared clonotypes between healthy human individuals. Repertoires were generated with immunoSEQ multiplex PCR, while TCRdb's copy carries only in-frame clones and drops some. The table lists some 1.4 million clones, 95% to 97% of them singletons. Sequenced: naive CD4+ T cells sorted from blood. As for subset: CD45RA+ positively selected. These receptors were taken from a man in his thirties or forties in good health.

The rearrangement links TRBV19 to TRBJ2-1; TRBD2 matches 11 bases. The CDR3 has 14 residues. Germline loops: CDR1 LNHDA, CDR2 SQIVND (reference sequence). With V trimmed by 5 bases and J by 9 bases, 6 bases remained unmatched. The CDR3 loop reads CASSPTSGRGEQFF. CDR3 nucleotide sequence: TGTGCCAGTAGTCCTACTAGCGGGAGAGGTGAGCAGTTCTTC.

V usage is TRBV7-2 and J usage is TRBJ1-1; no firm D call. CDR1 SGHTA and CDR2 FQGNSA come from the germline V gene. The CDR3 covers 11 residues. V was shortened by 6 bases and J by 11 bases, with 13 bases between the two germline ends. The CDR3 region has the DNA TGTGCCAGCAGTCCAAAGCTGAGTGCTTTCTTT. Amino acid sequence: CASSPKLSAFF.

The chain is built from TRBV20-1 and TRBJ2-1; TRBD2 matches at 7 bases. This CDR3 comprises 11 residues. After removal of 2 bases from V and 10 bases from J, the junction contained 2 bases not matched to a gene. Germline V CDR1 and CDR2: DFQATT, SNEGSKA (reference sequence). Here the CDR3 DNA reads TGCAGTGCTAGACTAGCGGCAGAGCAGTTCTTC. This encodes CSARLAAEQFF.

The rearrangement joins TRBV19 to TRBJ1-4, with unresolved D. The CDR3 runs 13 residues. Trimming removed 6 bases at V and 8 bases at J, with 13 bases between. Looked up from germline, CDR1 is LNHDA and CDR2 is SQIVND (reference sequence). The CDR3 is CASSFLDGEKLFF. CDR3 DNA: TGTGCCAGTAGCTTTCTGGACGGCGAAAAACTGTTTTTT.

This chain links TRBV6-1 with TRBJ2-7; D may match TRBD1 or TRBD2 (6 bases each). The CDR3 extends over 13 amino acids. V was trimmed by 11 bases and J by 2 bases, leaving 16 bases between them. Germline-derived CDR1 and CDR2 are MNHNS and SASEGT. This CDR3 is CASQWGATYEQYF. The DNA of the CDR3 is TGTGCCTCCCAATGGGGGGCTACCTACGAGCAGTACTTC.

The chain combines TRBV4-1 with TRBJ2-3; no definite D call. Germline lookup yields CDR1 MGHRA and CDR2 YSYEKL. The V and J ends lost 0 bases and 2 bases respectively, with 9 bases between them. This CDR3 contains 15 residues. The CDR3 DNA reads as TGCGCCAGCAGCCAAGAGGTGGCAGACACAGATACGCAGTATTTT. Translating it yields CASSQEVADTDTQYF.

Only one count was recorded for this clone. The genes are TRBV27 and TRBJ2-5; D gene ambiguous. Germline-derived CDR1 and CDR2 are MNHEY and SMNVEV (reference sequence). Trimming took 5 bases from V and 0 from J, leaving 16 bases between them. This CDR3 contains 16 residues. The CDR3 reads CASSLRAYYDQETQYF. CDR3 coding DNA: TGTGCCAGCAGTCTAAGGGCCTACTACGACCAAGAGACCCAGTACTTC.

V gene TRBV16 combines with J gene TRBJ1-4; 9 bases match TRBD1. The CDR3 runs 15 residues. V lost 3 bases and J lost 7; bases outside the gene matches: 6. CDR1 is KGHSY, CDR2 FQNENV, per germline. CDR3 in DNA: TGTGCCAGCAGCCACCTGGGACAGGGCAGTGAAAAACTGTTTTTT. Its translation: CASSHLGQGSEKLFF.

The chain recombines TRBV18 with TRBJ2-7; maybe TRBD2 (6 bases). The CDR3 covers 15 residues. Germline V gene data show CDR1 as KGHSH and CDR2 as LQKENI. Trimming shortened V by 3 bases and J by 2 bases, and 14 bases separated the two germline ends. Here the CDR3 reads CASSPGGRMAYEQYF. Here the CDR3 DNA reads TGTGCCAGCTCACCGGGAGGAAGAATGGCCTACGAGCAGTACTTC.

This clone was found once. This sequence joins TRBV11-2 and TRBJ2-6; possibly TRBD1 for D (5 bases). Between the trimmed V and J ends, which lost 2 bases and 0 bases, there was a span of 14 bases. The CDR3 has 18 amino acids. Germline assignment: CDR1 SGHAT and CDR2 FQNNGV. CDR3 loop: CASSLRKDSSSGANVLTF. CDR3 in DNA: TGTGCCAGCAGCTTACGGAAAGACAGTTCCTCTGGGGCCAACGTCCTGACTTTC.

The gene calls are TRBV4-3 and TRBJ2-1, with TRBD2 as a possible D gene (6 bases). From germline, CDR1 is LGHNA and CDR2 YSLEER. The CDR3 length is 15 residues. Trimming stripped 1 base from V and 4 bases from J, with 11 bases between. The CDR3 reads CASSQVSGSYNEQFF. CDR3 DNA: TGCGCCAGCAGCCAAGTAAGCGGGTCTTACAATGAGCAGTTCTTC.

Regarding this clone: Other DNA sequences within the sample encode an identical CDR3. This sequence joins TRBV9 and TRBJ2-2; unclear D gene. Germline CDR1 is SGDLS and CDR2 is YYNGEE. The CDR3 covers 14 residues. Trimming removed 1 base from V and 1 base from J, with 5 bases in between. CDR3 sequence: CASSVSLNTGELFF. For the CDR3, the DNA is TGTGCCAGCAGCGTATCTTTGAACACCGGGGAGCTGTTTTTT.

This chain connects TRBV10-3 to TRBJ1-2, with D perhaps TRBD1 (5 bases). The ends were cut back, 11 bases at V and 2 bases at J, with 18 bases in the middle. Germline-derived CDR1 and CDR2 are ENHRY and SYGVKD. CDR3 length: 14 residues. The CDR3 sequence is CASKQEVMNYGYTF. The DNA for the CDR3 is TGTGCCTCGAAACAGGAGGTAATGAACTATGGCTACACCTTC.

This sequence joins TRBV28 and TRBJ2-5; weak D call: TRBD2 (6 bases). Trimming took 6 bases from V and 2 from J, leaving 13 bases between them. The CDR3 length is 14 residues. Germline lookup yields CDR1 MDHEN and CDR2 SYDVKM. CDR3 sequence (DNA): TGTGCCAGCAGCCCCCCCCGGGGGCAAGAGACCCAGTACTTC. This gives the protein CASSPPRGQETQYF.

V gene TRBV18 combines with J gene TRBJ2-7; D is perhaps TRBD1 (7 bases). V lost 6 bases and J lost 2, with 14 bases in between. CDR3 length equals 14 residues. The germline CDR1 and CDR2 sequences are KGHSH and LQKENI. The CDR3 nucleotides are TGTGCCAGCTCCGCGGGGACAGAAGCCTACGAGCAGTACTTC. The encoded protein is CASSAGTEAYEQYF.

The chain recombines TRBV9 with TRBJ1-3; D unresolved. With 0 bases removed from V and 4 bases from J, the gap between germline ends came to 8 bases. This CDR3 region has 14 residues. Germline values: CDR1 SGDLS, CDR2 YYNGEE. Here the CDR3 reads CASSVEGGGNTIYF. The CDR3 region has the DNA TGTGCCAGCAGCGTAGAGGGAGGAGGAAACACCATATATTTT. Based on the CDR3 plus reference TRBV9 and TRBJ1-3, the full variable domain is DSGVTQTPKHLITATGQRVTLRCSPRSGDLSVYWYQQSLDQGLQFLIQYYNGEERAKGNILERFSAQQFPDLHSELNLSSLELGDSALYFCASSVEGGGNTIYFGEGSWLTVV.

The chain couples TRBV6-1 to TRBJ2-6; 7 nucleotides agree with TRBD2. The CDR3 is 15 residues long. Germline V gene lookup returns CDR1 MNHNS and CDR2 SASEGT. After removal of 3 bases from V and 4 bases from J, the junction contained 3 bases not matched to a gene. The DNA for the CDR3 is TGTGCCAGCAGTGAGGGGGGGAGAGGGGCCAACGTCCTGACTTTC. It is translated as CASSEGGRGANVLTF.

The chain uses TRBV5-4 and TRBJ2-7; D is possibly TRBD1 (5 bases). Germline values: CDR1 SGHNT, CDR2 YYREEE (reference sequence). V was pared by 1 base and J by 0 bases, with 11 bases between. CDR3 length: 15 amino acids. The CDR3 nucleotides are TGTGCCAGCAGCTTGAACAGGTTGAGCTCCTACGAGCAGTACTTC. Translated, it gives CASSLNRLSSYEQYF. Based on the CDR3 plus reference TRBV5-4 and TRBJ2-7, the full variable domain is ETGVTQSPTHLIKTRGQQVTLRCSSQSGHNTVSWYQQALGQGPQFIFQYYREEENGRGNFPPRFSGLQFPNYSSELNVNALELDDSALYLCASSLNRLSSYEQYFGPGTRLTVT.

The rearrangement uses TRBV29-1 and TRBJ2-1; the D gene is possibly TRBD2 (6 bases). The CDR3 runs to 13 residues. Germline values: CDR1 SQVTM, CDR2 ANQGSEA. The ends were cut back, 7 bases at V and 4 bases at J, with 14 bases in the middle. The CDR3 DNA reads as TGCAGCGCTTACGCTAGCGAATACAATGAGCAGTTCTTC. This sequence encodes CSAYASEYNEQFF.

This chain connects TRBV18 to TRBJ1-2, with D possibly being TRBD1 (5 bases). The germline CDR1 and CDR2 sequences are KGHSH and LQKENI. V was cut by 2 bases and J by 8 bases, with 9 bases left in between. The CDR3 covers 12 residues. CDR3 DNA: TGTGCCAGCTCACCAGTACAGGCCGGCTACACCTTC. Translation: CASSPVQAGYTF.

V usage is TRBV7-8 and J usage is TRBJ2-5, with 7 bases lining up with TRBD2. V lost 4 bases, J lost 1 base, and 6 bases stayed unmatched. The germline CDR1 and CDR2 sequences are SGHVS and FQNEAQ. The CDR3 has 15 residues. The CDR3 nucleotides are TGTGCCAGCAGCTCCCGGGACTACAGCCAAGAGACCCAGTACTTC. Its protein is CASSSRDYSQETQYF.

The CDR3 protein is CASSLVVGPDSGFYNEQFF. CDR3 coding DNA: TGTGCCAGCAGCTTAGTAGTGGGCCCGGACAGTGGGTTTTACAATGAGCAGTTCTTC. The rearrangement joins TRBV13 to TRBJ2-1, with a weak D call TRBD1 (6 bases). Trimming stripped 1 base from V and 4 bases from J, with 23 bases between. The CDR3 spans 19 residues. CDR1 and CDR2 (germline): PRHDT, FYEKMQ (reference sequence).

This chain joins TRBV18 and TRBJ1-2, with D hard to call. Trimming removed 6 bases at V and 4 bases at J, with 15 bases between. The CDR3 consists of 14 residues. Germline loops: CDR1 KGHSH, CDR2 LQKENI. The CDR3 DNA reads TGTGCCAGCTCCCCTGGGCCCCTGCGCTATGGCTACACCTTC. It encodes CASSPGPLRYGYTF.